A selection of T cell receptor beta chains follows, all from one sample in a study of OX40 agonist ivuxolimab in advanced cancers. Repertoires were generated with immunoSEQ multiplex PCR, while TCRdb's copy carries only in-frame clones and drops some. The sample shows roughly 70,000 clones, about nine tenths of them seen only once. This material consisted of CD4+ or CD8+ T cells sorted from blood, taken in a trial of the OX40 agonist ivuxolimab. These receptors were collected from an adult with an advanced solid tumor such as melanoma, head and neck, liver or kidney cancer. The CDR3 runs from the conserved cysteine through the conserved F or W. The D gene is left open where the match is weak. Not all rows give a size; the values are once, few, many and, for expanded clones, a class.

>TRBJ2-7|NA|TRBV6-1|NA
TGTGCCAGCAAAAGGTCTTTGGACGAGCAGTACTTC
CASKRSLDEQYF
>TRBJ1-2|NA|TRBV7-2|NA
TGTGCCAGCAGCTTACTGTTCTTATCGGACTATGGCTACACCTTC
CASSLLFLSDYGYTF
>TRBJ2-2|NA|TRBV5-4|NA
TGTGCCAGCAGGGGGTTAGGCACCGGGGAGCTGTTTTTT
CASRGLGTGELFF
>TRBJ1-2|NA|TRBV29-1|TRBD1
TGCAGCGTTGAGCGTCAGGGGGTTAACTATGGCTACACCTTC
CSVERQGVNYGYTF
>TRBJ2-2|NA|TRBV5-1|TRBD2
TGCGCCAGTAGCCGGACTAGCGGGGGCCAGAACACCGGGGAGCTGTTTTTT
CASSRTSGGQNTGELFF
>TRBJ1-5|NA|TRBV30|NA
TGTGCCTGGAGCCGAGGGACCGGGGTTCTGGGCAATCAGCCCCAGCATTTT
CAWSRGTGVLGNQPQHF
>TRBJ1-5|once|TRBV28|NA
TGTGCCAGCAGTGTACCTCGGGTAAGCAATCAGCCCCAGCATTTT
CASSVPRVSNQPQHF
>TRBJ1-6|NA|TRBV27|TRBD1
TGTGCCAGCAGTGGATTCGACAGGGGGCTATTTTCACCCCTCCACTTT
CASSGFDRGLFSPLHF
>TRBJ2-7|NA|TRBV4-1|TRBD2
TGCGCCAGCAGCGGCGTGGTAGCGGGAGTTATCGGCGACGAGCAGTACTTC
CASSGVVAGVIGDEQYF
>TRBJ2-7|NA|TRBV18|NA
TGTGCCAGCTCATCGACAGACTACGAGCAGTACTTC
CASSSTDYEQYF
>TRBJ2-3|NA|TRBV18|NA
TGTGCCAGCTCACGACAACCAGATACGCAGTATTTT
CASSRQPDTQYF
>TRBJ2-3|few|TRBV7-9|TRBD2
TGTGCCAGCAGCTTTACGGGAGGGCCGGGCACAGATACGCAGTATTTT
CASSFTGGPGTDTQYF
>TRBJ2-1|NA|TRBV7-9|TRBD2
TGTGCCAGCAGCTTAGGGAGGGCTAGCGGGAGAGGGTACAATGAGCAGTTCTTC
CASSLGRASGRGYNEQFF
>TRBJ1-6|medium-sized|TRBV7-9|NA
TGTGCCAGCAGCTTAAGGGTTGGCAGTGGTGAATCACCCCTCCACTTT
CASSLRVGSGESPLHF
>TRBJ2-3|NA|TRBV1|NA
TGCACCAGCAGCCAAAGGTCCCGAGAGGTCCCAGATACGCAGTATTTT
CTSSQRSREVPDTQYF
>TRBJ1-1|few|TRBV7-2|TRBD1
TGTGCCAGCAGCGGACAGGGGGGAACTGAAGCTTTCTTT
CASSGQGGTEAFF
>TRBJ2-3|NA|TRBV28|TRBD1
TGTGCCAGCATTAACCCGACAGGGGGCACAGATACGCAGTATTTT
CASINPTGGTDTQYF
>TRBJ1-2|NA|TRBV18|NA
TGTGCCAGCTCACAGACAGCGAACTATGGCTACACCTTC
CASSQTANYGYTF
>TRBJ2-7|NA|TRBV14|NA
TGTGCTTCCGGGGTTGGTGGGGGGTCCCACGAGCAGTACTTC
CASGVGGGSHEQYF
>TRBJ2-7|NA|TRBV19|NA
TGTGCCAGTAGTTCCGCTAGCGCCAGCTACGAGCAGTACTTC
CASSSASASYEQYF
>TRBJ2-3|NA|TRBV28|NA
TGTGCCAGCAGTTTAACCCAGCCAGATACGCAGTATTTT
CASSLTQPDTQYF
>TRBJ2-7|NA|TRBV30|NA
TGTGCCTGGAAACGGGACTCAAGGGGGACGGGAAGCTCCTACGAGCAGTACTTC
CAWKRDSRGTGSSYEQYF
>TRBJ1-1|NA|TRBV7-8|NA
TGTGCCAGCAGCGCCGGCAGGCGCATGAACACTGAAGCTTTCTTT
CASSAGRRMNTEAFF